This TCR beta chain was retrieved from a study of Ad26.COV2.S vaccination and SARS-CoV-2 variants. Treatment denoted: 19 received Ad26.COV2.S at low or high dose, single or two shots; about five received placebo; per-sample allocation not given. Sample collection was performed on day 63 after the first vaccine or placebo injection. The CDR3 has 14 residues. The germline CDR1 and CDR2 sequences are MNHEY and SMNVEV (reference sequence). V lost 4 bases and J 3 bases, leaving 12 bases between the germline ends. The assay was immunoSEQ multiplex PCR, and TCRdb's table has in-frame clones only and misses some. Here the sample spans nearly 400,000 clones, about 91% being singletons.

The receptor was derived from a person aged 18 to 59 who received the Ad26.COV2.S COVID-19 vaccine or a placebo. V and J are TRBV27 and TRBJ1-1; D not resolved. This specimen was peripheral blood, taken in a trial of Ad26.COV2.S vaccine versus placebo. The CDR3 spells CASSSAEVDTEAFF. The CDR3 DNA reads as TGTGCCAGCAGTTCAGCTGAGGTGGACACTGAAGCTTTCTTT.